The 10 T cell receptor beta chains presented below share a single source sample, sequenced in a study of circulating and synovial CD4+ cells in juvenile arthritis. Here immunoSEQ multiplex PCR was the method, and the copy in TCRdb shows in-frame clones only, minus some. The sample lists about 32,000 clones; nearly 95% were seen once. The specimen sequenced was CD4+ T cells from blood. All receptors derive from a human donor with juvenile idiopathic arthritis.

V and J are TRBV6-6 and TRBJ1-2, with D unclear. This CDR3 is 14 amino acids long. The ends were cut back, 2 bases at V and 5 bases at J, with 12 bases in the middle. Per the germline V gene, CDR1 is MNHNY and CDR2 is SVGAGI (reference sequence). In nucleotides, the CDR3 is TGTGCCAGCAGTTACCTCGAGGGTCAATATGGCTACACCTTC. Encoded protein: CASSYLEGQYGYTF.

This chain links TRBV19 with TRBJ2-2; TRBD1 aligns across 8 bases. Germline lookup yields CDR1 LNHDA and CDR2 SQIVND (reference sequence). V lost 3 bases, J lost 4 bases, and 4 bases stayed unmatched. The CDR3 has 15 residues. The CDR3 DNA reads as TGTGCCAGTAGTATTGGGACAGGCGGCACCGGGGAGCTGTTTTTT. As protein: CASSIGTGGTGELFF.

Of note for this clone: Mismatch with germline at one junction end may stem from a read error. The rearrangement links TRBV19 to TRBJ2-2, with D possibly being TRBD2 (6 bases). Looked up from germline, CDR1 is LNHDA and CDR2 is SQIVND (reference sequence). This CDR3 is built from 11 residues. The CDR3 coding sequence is TGTGCCAGTAGAGGGGCCGGGGGGCTGTTTTTT. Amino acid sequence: CASRGAGGLFF.

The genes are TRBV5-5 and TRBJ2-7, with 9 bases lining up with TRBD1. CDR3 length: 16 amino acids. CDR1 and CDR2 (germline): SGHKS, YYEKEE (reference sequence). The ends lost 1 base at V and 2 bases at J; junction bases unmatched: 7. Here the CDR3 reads CASSLSVDRGTYEQYF. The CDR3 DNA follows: TGTGCCAGCAGCTTGTCTGTCGACAGGGGGACCTACGAGCAGTACTTC. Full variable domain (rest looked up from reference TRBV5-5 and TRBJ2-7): DAGVTQSPTHLIKTRGQQVTLRCSPISGHKSVSWYQQVLGQGPQFIFQYYEKEERGRGNFPDRFSARQFPNYSSELNVNALLLGDSALYLCASSLSVDRGTYEQYFGPGTRLTVT.

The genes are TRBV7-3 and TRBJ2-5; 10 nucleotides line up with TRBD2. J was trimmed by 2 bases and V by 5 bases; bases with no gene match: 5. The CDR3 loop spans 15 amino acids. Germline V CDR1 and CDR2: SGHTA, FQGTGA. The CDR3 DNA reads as TGTGCCAGCAGCCTGGTAGCGGGGGGACAAGAGACCCAGTACTTC. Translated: CASSLVAGGQETQYF.

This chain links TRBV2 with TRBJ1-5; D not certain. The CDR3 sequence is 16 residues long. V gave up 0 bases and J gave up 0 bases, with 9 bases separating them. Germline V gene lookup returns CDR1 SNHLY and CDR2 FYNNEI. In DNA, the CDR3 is TGTGCCAGCAGTGAAGCCGACTGGTATAGCAATCAGCCCCAGCATTTT. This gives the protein CASSEADWYSNQPQHF.

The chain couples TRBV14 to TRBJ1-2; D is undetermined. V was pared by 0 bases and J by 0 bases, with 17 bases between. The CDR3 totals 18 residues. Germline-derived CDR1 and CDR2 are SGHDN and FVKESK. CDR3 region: CASSQDRLLILTNYGYTF. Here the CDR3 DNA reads TGTGCCAGCAGCCAAGACCGCCTCCTAATACTCACTAACTATGGCTACACCTTC.

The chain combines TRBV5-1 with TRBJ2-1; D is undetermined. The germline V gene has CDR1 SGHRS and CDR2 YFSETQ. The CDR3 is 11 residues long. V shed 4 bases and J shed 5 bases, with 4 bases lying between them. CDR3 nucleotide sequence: TGCGCCAGCAGCCTACACAATGAGCAGTTCTTC. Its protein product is CASSLHNEQFF.

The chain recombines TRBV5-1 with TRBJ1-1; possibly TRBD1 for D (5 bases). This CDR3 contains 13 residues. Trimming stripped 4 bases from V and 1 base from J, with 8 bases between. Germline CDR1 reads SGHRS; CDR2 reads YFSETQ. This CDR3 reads CASSHQGNTEAFF. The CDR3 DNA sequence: TGCGCCAGCAGCCATCAGGGGAACACTGAAGCTTTCTTT.

Here the CDR3 reads CASSEEPRVGNEQFF. Here the CDR3 DNA reads TGTGCCAGCAGTGAAGAACCCAGGGTAGGCAATGAGCAGTTCTTC. The chain carries TRBV6-1 and TRBJ2-1, with TRBD1 as a possible D gene (5 bases). This CDR3 is built from 15 residues. Germline assignment: CDR1 MNHNS and CDR2 SASEGT. Trimming stripped 1 base from V and 6 bases from J, with 13 bases between.